This T cell receptor (beta chain) is from a study of cytomegalovirus exposure and HLA in healthy donors. About the research overall: Of all 400 or so donors who were genotyped, under 90% belonged to the Caucasian-associated ancestry cluster.

The CDR3 is 16 residues long. Looked up from germline, CDR1 is MNHEY and CDR2 is SMNVEV (reference sequence). V lost 5 bases and J 7 bases, leaving 18 bases between the germline ends. Though nominally healthy at sampling, donors likely had unrecorded immune exposures. The study ran its PCR with 60 Vbeta and 13 Jbeta primers. Sequencing used immunoSEQ multiplex PCR; TCRdb keeps in-frame clones, though not all of them. This sample has about 160,000 clones, with 75% to 90% found just once. Broader study findings: Certain indistinguishable V segments, among them TRBV6-2 and TRBV6-3, were excluded. It was reported that the classifier diagnosed cytomegalovirus status with high specificity and sensitivity in both the original and validation cohorts.

A note on this clone: Its antigen is unidentified.

This chain joins TRBV27 and TRBJ1-6; D possibly corresponds to TRBD1 (6 bases). The receptor comes from a woman between 18 and 29 years old in good health and CMV-seronegative. What was sequenced was PBMCs. CDR3 in amino acids: CASSPYRTVVNSPLHF. For the CDR3, the DNA is TGTGCCAGCAGTCCCTATCGGACAGTCGTCAATTCACCCCTCCACTTT.